What follows are 18 T cell receptor beta chains derived from one specimen sequenced in a study of cytomegalovirus exposure and HLA in healthy donors. This PCR relied on a set of 60 Vbeta primers and 13 Jbeta primers. Some clones are missing from TCRdb's copy, which holds only in-frame ones; the method was immunoSEQ multiplex PCR. This sample's table reports 120,000 to 150,000 clones. The material sequenced was PBMCs. The source of these receptors is a young woman in good health and CMV-seronegative.

V is TRBV5-5 and J is TRBJ2-5, with 9 bases identical to TRBD2. The CDR3 has 15 amino acids. Germline V gene sequence: CDR1 SGHKS, CDR2 YYEKEE (reference sequence). Losses at the gene ends were 4 bases for V and 2 bases for J; bases not matched to a gene: 6. The CDR3 spells CASSKRGELQETQYF. The CDR3, as DNA: TGTGCCAGCAGCAAGCGGGGGGAGCTTCAAGAGACCCAGTACTTC.

V is TRBV7-9 and J is TRBJ1-2; the match to TRBD1 covers 8 bases. Germline loops: CDR1 SEHNR, CDR2 FQNEAQ (reference sequence). V lost 4 bases, J lost 2 bases, and 6 bases stayed unmatched. The CDR3 loop spans 15 amino acids. This CDR3 is CASSSQGAINYGYTF. CDR3 sequence (DNA): TGTGCCAGCAGCTCTCAGGGGGCTATCAACTATGGCTACACCTTC. The complete variable domain, with remaining parts taken from reference TRBV7-9 and TRBJ1-2, reads DTGVSQNPRHKITKRGQNVTFRCDPISEHNRLYWYRQTLGQGPEFLTYFQNEAQLEKSRLLSDRFSAERPKGSFSTLEIQRTEQGDSAMYLCASSSQGAINYGYTFGSGTRLTVV.

The chain carries TRBV2 and TRBJ2-7, with 13 bases lining up with TRBD2. The CDR3 length is 16 residues. Losses at the gene ends were 4 bases for V and 4 bases for J; bases not matched to a gene: 7. The germline V gene encodes CDR1 SNHLY and CDR2 FYNNEI. CDR3 loop: CASSGTSGRAVYEQYF. DNA for the CDR3: TGTGCCAGCAGTGGAACTAGCGGGAGGGCCGTGTACGAGCAGTACTTC.

The V and J genes are TRBV14 and TRBJ2-2, with 10 bases identical to TRBD2. Looked up from germline, CDR1 is SGHDN and CDR2 is FVKESK. The CDR3 contains 16 residues. Losses at the gene ends were 4 bases for V and 4 bases for J; bases not matched to a gene: 6. CDR3 in amino acids: CASSRIAGGGTGELFF. The CDR3 region has the DNA TGTGCCAGCAGCCGTATAGCGGGAGGAGGCACCGGGGAGCTGTTTTTT.

This chain joins TRBV11-3 and TRBJ2-7, with 13 bases aligning to TRBD2. V shed 3 bases, J shed 4 bases, and the junction held 15 bases outside the gene matches. Germline V gene lookup returns CDR1 SGHNT and CDR2 YENEEA. CDR3 length: 19 residues. In DNA form, the CDR3 reads TGTGCCAGCAGCTTCAGCCCTGGACTAGCGGGAGTAGCAGGGTACGAGCAGTACGTC. It translates to CASSFSPGLAGVAGYEQYV.

The genes are TRBV19 and TRBJ1-1, with 8 bases matching TRBD1. Trimming removed 7 bases from V and 2 bases from J; junction bases left unmatched: 6. The V gene's germline CDR1 is LNHDA and CDR2 SQIVND (reference sequence). The CDR3 has 14 residues. In DNA form, the CDR3 reads TGTGCCAGTATACAGGGACAGGCTAACACTGAAGCTTTCTTT. Amino acids: CASIQGQANTEAFF.

The chain couples TRBV5-8 to TRBJ1-4, with D perhaps TRBD1 (6 bases). The CDR3 loop spans 15 amino acids. Trimming took off 4 bases at V and 4 bases at J, with 14 bases between the two ends. Germline loops: CDR1 SGHTS, CDR2 YDEGEE. The CDR3 DNA reads as TGTGCCAGCAGCCACCCGGGACACAGTAATGAAAAACTGTTTTTT. Protein sequence: CASSHPGHSNEKLFF.

This chain uses TRBV7-8 with TRBJ1-1; D perhaps matches TRBD1 (6 bases). Germline CDR1 and CDR2: SGHVS and FQNEAQ. The CDR3 has 16 amino acids. The V end lost 5 bases, the J end lost 1 base, and 17 bases lay between the germline ends. CDR3: CASSPKGGQRNTEAFF. DNA for the CDR3: TGTGCCAGCAGCCCGAAAGGTGGACAGCGGAACACTGAAGCTTTCTTT. Full variable domain (missing parts from reference TRBV7-8 and TRBJ1-1): GAGVSQSPRYKVAKRGQDVALRCDPISGHVSLFWYQQALGQGPEFLTYFQNEAQLDKSGLPSDRFFAERPEGSVSTLKIQRTQQEDSAVYLCASSPKGGQRNTEAFFGQGTRLTVV.

V is TRBV11-2 and J is TRBJ2-2, with D possibly matching TRBD2 (7 bases). V lost 0 bases to trimming and J lost 6 bases, with 14 bases between them. The CDR3 spans 16 residues. Germline assignment: CDR1 SGHAT and CDR2 FQNNGV. CDR3 DNA sequence: TGTGCCAGCAGCTTAGAAGGGGGGGGCCGGCCCGGGGAGCTGTTTTTT. Protein product: CASSLEGGGRPGELFF. Filled out from reference TRBV11-2 and TRBJ2-2, the complete variable domain reads EAGVAQSPRYKIIEKRQSVAFWCNPISGHATLYWYQQILGQGPKLLIQFQNNGVVDDSQLPKDRFSAERLKGVDSTLKIQPAKLEDSAVYLCASSLEGGGRPGELFFGEGSRLTVL.

The rearrangement joins TRBV7-9 to TRBJ2-3, with D maybe TRBD2 (6 bases). This CDR3 is built from 16 residues. CDR1 is SEHNR and CDR2 is FQNEAQ in the germline V gene (reference sequence). V lost 5 bases to trimming and J lost 6 bases, with 21 bases between them. In DNA, the CDR3 is TGTGCCAGCAGCCTACGACTGGCTAGCGCATGGGATACGCAGTATTTT. It yields the protein CASSLRLASAWDTQYF.

The chain employs TRBV19 and TRBJ2-5, with 7 bases identical to TRBD1. With V trimmed by 5 bases and J by 3 bases, 6 bases remained unmatched. The CDR3 covers 14 residues. Germline assignment: CDR1 LNHDA and CDR2 SQIVND (reference sequence). This CDR3 reads CASSARGLEETQYF. For the CDR3, the DNA is TGTGCCAGTAGTGCAAGGGGGCTGGAAGAGACCCAGTACTTC.

The genes are TRBV5-4 and TRBJ2-7, with D perhaps matching TRBD2 (6 bases). V lost 5 bases, J lost 4 bases, and 19 bases lay in between. The germline V gene encodes CDR1 SGHNT and CDR2 YYREEE (reference sequence). The CDR3 has 15 residues. CDR3 amino acids: CASRPGGSRGYEQYF. CDR3 in DNA: TGTGCCAGCAGACCCGGAGGGTCCCGGGGGTACGAGCAGTACTTC.

The V and J genes are TRBV10-3 and TRBJ2-2; D gene ambiguous. The CDR3 has 12 residues. V dropped 8 bases and J dropped 6 bases, with 10 bases sitting between them. Germline-derived CDR1 and CDR2 are ENHRY and SYGVKD. The CDR3 region has the DNA TGTGCCATCTCAACTGGAGCCGGGGAGCTGTTTTTT. Translating it yields CAISTGAGELFF.

The CDR3 spells CASSMGSSGSYRSNEQFF. CDR3 nucleotide sequence: TGTGCCAGTAGTATGGGTTCGAGCGGGAGTTATAGGAGCAATGAGCAGTTCTTC. The chain uses TRBV19 and TRBJ2-1; the match to TRBD2 covers 8 bases. The CDR3 contains 18 residues. Trimming at V came to 3 bases and at J to 6 bases, leaving 16 bases not matched to a gene. In germline, CDR1 is LNHDA, CDR2 SQIVND (reference sequence).

The rearrangement joins TRBV29-1 to TRBJ1-2, with a tentative D call TRBD1 (6 bases). V was cut by 3 bases and J by 4 bases, with 12 bases left in between. This CDR3 is built from 13 residues. CDR1 is SQVTM and CDR2 is ANQGSEA in the germline V gene. The chain's CDR3 is CSVDAVTGYGYTF. CDR3 DNA sequence: TGCAGCGTTGACGCCGTGACAGGCTATGGCTACACCTTC.

The chain combines TRBV6-6 with TRBJ2-2; TRBD2 aligns across 12 bases. CDR3 length: 15 residues. Germline CDR1 is MNHNY and CDR2 is SVGAGI (reference sequence). Trimming at V came to 2 bases and at J to 7 bases, leaving 2 bases not matched to a gene. CDR3 in amino acids: CASSYLAGGGGELFF. The DNA for the CDR3 is TGTGCCAGCAGTTACCTAGCGGGAGGGGGCGGGGAGCTGTTTTTT.

This chain joins TRBV4-2 and TRBJ2-5, with 7 bases aligning to TRBD2. The CDR3 runs to 14 residues. The trim removed 1 base at V and 9 bases at J, leaving 8 bases unmatched. Germline V gene sequence: CDR1 LGHNA, CDR2 YNFKEQ. As DNA, the CDR3 is TGTGCCAGCAGCCAAGCGATCCTAGCGGACCCCCAGTACTTC. It codes for CASSQAILADPQYF.

This sequence joins TRBV7-9 and TRBJ1-5; tentative D call: TRBD1 (5 bases). The germline gives CDR1 SEHNR, CDR2 FQNEAQ (reference sequence). V was pared by 5 bases and J by 6 bases, with 14 bases between. There are 14 residues in the CDR3. CDR3 nucleotides: TGTGCCAGCAGCCGAACACAGGTTGGTCAGCCCCAGCATTTT. Translating gives CASSRTQVGQPQHF. Variable domain in full (rest from reference TRBV7-9 and TRBJ1-5): DTGVSQNPRHKITKRGQNVTFRCDPISEHNRLYWYRQTLGQGPEFLTYFQNEAQLEKSRLLSDRFSAERPKGSFSTLEIQRTEQGDSAMYLCASSRTQVGQPQHFGDGTRLSIL.